In its sample, the clone carrying this TCR beta chain was seen many times. The data originate from a study of regulatory T cells in long-lasting Graves disease. Libraries of TCR beta came from iRepertoire HTBI primers plus Arm-PCR of CDR3 regions. A single record per CDR3 protein comes from TCRdb applying MiXCR to the multiplex PCR reads. The table lists 370,000 or so distinct CDR3 sequences, 15% to 20% of them singletons. As for time point: newly diagnosed GD, antithyroid drugs for less than 3 months. Extracted RNA from PBMCs served as the source of the TCR library. V shed 0 bases and J shed 3 bases, with 11 bases lying between them. This CDR3 comprises 14 residues. The germline CDR1 and CDR2 sequences are GTSNPN and SVGIG (reference sequence). The same data also went into a second study, on T cells in Graves' hyperthyroidism and ophthalmopathy.

The specimen was peripheral blood mononuclear cells (PBMCs), collected at new diagnosis, from a patient treated with antithyroid drugs. The clonotype comes from a woman between 18 and 29 years old with Graves disease. This chain links TRBV30 with TRBJ1-1; unclear D gene. CDR3 in DNA: TGTGCCTGGAGTGTAGGCGGGGTTCACACTGAAGCTTTCTTT. It codes for CAWSVGGVHTEAFF.